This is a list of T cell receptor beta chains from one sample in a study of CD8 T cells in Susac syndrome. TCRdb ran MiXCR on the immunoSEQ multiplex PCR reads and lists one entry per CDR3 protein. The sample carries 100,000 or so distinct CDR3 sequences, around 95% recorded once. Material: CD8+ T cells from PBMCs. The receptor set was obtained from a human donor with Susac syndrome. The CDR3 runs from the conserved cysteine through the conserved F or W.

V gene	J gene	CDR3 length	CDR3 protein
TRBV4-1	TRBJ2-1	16	CASSLNRDRGNNEQFF
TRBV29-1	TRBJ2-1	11	CSFRWSVEQFF
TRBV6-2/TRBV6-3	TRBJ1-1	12	CASSDSDTEAFF
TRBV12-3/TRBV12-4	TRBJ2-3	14	CASRLGSSTDTQYF
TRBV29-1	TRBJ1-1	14	CSVDRQGMNTEAFF
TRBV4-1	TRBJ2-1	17	CASRVIGRGSSYNEQFF
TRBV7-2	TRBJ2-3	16	CASSQRTSALTDTQYF
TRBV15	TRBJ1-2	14	CATSSERQPPGYTF
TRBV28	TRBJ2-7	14	CASSLRQGNYEQYF
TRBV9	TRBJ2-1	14	CASSVGGSRNEQFF
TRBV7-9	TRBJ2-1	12	CASTPGSNEQFF
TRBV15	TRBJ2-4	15	CATSRDQSGGNIQYF
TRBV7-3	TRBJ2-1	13	CASSLGPAGEQFF
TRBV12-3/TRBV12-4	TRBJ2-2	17	CASRAGYMGSNTGELFF
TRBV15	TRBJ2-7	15	CATSKTSGNSYEQYF
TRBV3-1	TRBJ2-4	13	CASSRVGENIQYF
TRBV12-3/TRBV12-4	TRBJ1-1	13	CASSGQGGTEAFF
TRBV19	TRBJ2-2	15	CASSIGQSNTGELFF
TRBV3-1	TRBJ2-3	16	CASSDYSGGDTDTQYF
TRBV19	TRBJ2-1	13	CASSININNEQFF
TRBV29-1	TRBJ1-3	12	CSVLGGGNTIYF
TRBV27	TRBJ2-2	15	CASSLSGEGAGELFF
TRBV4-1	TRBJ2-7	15	CASSQAMRGTHEQYF
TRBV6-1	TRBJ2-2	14	CASRERGDTGELFF
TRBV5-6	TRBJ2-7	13	CASSFGTPNEQYF